Reported below is one TCR beta chain. No antigen is known for it. Autoimmune disease history or systemic immunosuppression barred patients. The sample belongs to a study of OX40 agonist ivuxolimab in advanced cancers. In the study overall: At roughly 80% male, the cohort had a mean age of around 56 years, ranging from roughly 20 to 90. General study findings and limits: Clonal expansion was among the lowest in partial responders at 0.1-3.0 mg/kg, especially CD8+. The study found that CD8+ T cells averaged more expanded clones than CD4+.

The CDR3 contains 15 residues. In germline, CDR1 is SGHTA, CDR2 FQGTGA. Trimming at V came to 4 bases and at J to 9 bases, leaving 9 bases not matched to a gene. Data came from immunoSEQ multiplex PCR; TCRdb stores just in-frame clones and leaves some out. The sample lists some 75,000 clones, approximately 84% occurring once. The sequencing used CD4+ or CD8+ T cells sorted from blood, collected in a trial of the OX40 agonist ivuxolimab. The chain carries TRBV7-3 and TRBJ2-1; 10 bases are a match to TRBD2. The clonotype originates from an adult with an advanced solid tumor such as melanoma, head and neck, liver or kidney cancer. The CDR3 sequence: CASSSQRGGGAEQFF. DNA for the CDR3: TGTGCCAGCAGCTCCCAGCGGGGGGGCGGCGCTGAGCAGTTCTTC.